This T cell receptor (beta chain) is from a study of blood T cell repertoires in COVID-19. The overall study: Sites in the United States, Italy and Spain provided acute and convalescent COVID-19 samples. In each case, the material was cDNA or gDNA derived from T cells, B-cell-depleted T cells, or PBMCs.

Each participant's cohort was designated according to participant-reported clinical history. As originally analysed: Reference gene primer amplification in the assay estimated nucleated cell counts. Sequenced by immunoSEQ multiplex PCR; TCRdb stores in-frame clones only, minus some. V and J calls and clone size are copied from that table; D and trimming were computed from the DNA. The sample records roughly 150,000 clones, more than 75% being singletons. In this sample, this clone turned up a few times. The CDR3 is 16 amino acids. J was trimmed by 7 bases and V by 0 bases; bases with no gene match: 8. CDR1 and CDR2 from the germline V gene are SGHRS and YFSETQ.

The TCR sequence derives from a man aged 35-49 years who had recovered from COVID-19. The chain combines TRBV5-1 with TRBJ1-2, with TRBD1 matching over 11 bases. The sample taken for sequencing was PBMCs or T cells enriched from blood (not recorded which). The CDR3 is CASSLELPGQGVGYTF. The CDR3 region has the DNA TGCGCCAGCAGCTTGGAGCTACCGGGACAGGGGGTTGGCTACACCTTC.